This section outlines one T cell receptor beta chain sequence together with its context. The table came from immunoSEQ multiplex PCR; TCRdb's copy has only in-frame clones and leaves some out. The table shows 290,000 or so clones, with approximately 90% occurring only once. Seattle patients were enrolled while actively infected and followed longitudinally. This sample is part of a study of blood T cell repertoires in COVID-19. CDR1 is MNHEY and CDR2 is SVGAGI in the germline V gene. The length of the CDR3 is 14 residues. With 6 bases clipped from V and 4 bases from J, the junction kept 5 bases outside the gene matches.

The sample consisted of peripheral blood. The chain uses TRBV6-5 and TRBJ1-2, with 10 bases lining up with TRBD1. The origin of this receptor is a woman aged 25 to 39 with COVID-19, enrolled during active disease. DNA for the CDR3: TGTGCCAGCAGGCGGGGACAGGGGACCTATGGCTACACCTTC. Its protein product is CASRRGQGTYGYTF.